A single sample gave rise to the 21 T cell receptor beta chains below, sequenced in a study of cytomegalovirus exposure and HLA in healthy donors. The PCR employed 60 Vbeta primers together with 13 Jbeta primers. Repertoires were generated with immunoSEQ multiplex PCR, while TCRdb's copy carries only in-frame clones and drops some. In total, the table holds about 170,000 clones. Sequencing was performed on PBMCs. All receptors derive from a woman between 18 and 29 years old in good health and CMV-seropositive.

The chain joins TRBV30 to TRBJ2-6; no clear D gene. The CDR3 runs to 13 residues. Per germline, CDR1 GTSNPN and CDR2 SVGIG (reference sequence). Trimming took off 3 bases at V and 0 bases at J, with 3 bases between the two ends. The CDR3 loop is CAWSVSGANVLTF. CDR3 DNA: TGTGCCTGGAGCGTCTCTGGGGCCAACGTCCTGACTTTC. Full variable domain (missing parts from reference TRBV30 and TRBJ2-6): SQTIHQWPATLVQPVGSPLSLECTVEGTSNPNLYWYRQAAGRGLQLLFYSVGIGQISSEVPQNLSASRPQDRQFILSSKKLLLSDSGFYLCAWSVSGANVLTFGAGSRLTVL.

The chain employs TRBV5-4 and TRBJ2-3, with TRBD2 identical over 8 bases. Germline lookup yields CDR1 SGHNT and CDR2 YYREEE (reference sequence). The CDR3 sequence is 15 residues long. The V and J ends lost 4 bases and 2 bases, in that order; junction bases with no gene match: 6. The CDR3 coding sequence is TGTGCCAGCAGCCCGGGGGGGACCACCACAGATACGCAGTATTTT. Translated: CASSPGGTTTDTQYF.

V usage is TRBV5-4 and J usage is TRBJ2-3; 7 nucleotides match TRBD2. Germline loops: CDR1 SGHNT, CDR2 YYREEE (reference sequence). V lost 10 bases, J lost 0 bases, and 5 bases stayed unmatched. The CDR3 runs to 13 residues. CDR3 nucleotide sequence: TGTGCCGTCGGGGGGTCTAGCACAGATACGCAGTATTTT. Its translation: CAVGGSSTDTQYF.

The rearrangement uses TRBV5-4 and TRBJ2-4, with TRBD2 identical over 7 bases. Germline loops: CDR1 SGHNT, CDR2 YYREEE (reference sequence). CDR3 size: 14 residues. DNA of the CDR3: TGTGCAATAACCAACCGGGGGGACAAAAACATTCAGTACTTC. It translates to CAITNRGDKNIQYF.

The rearrangement links TRBV7-9 to TRBJ1-1; D gene uncertain. Germline lookup yields CDR1 SEHNR and CDR2 FQNEAQ (reference sequence). V was cut by 5 bases and J by 1 base, with 14 bases left in between. The CDR3 sequence is 15 residues long. CDR3 in amino acids: CASSQIGLKNTEAFF. The CDR3 region has the DNA TGTGCCAGCAGCCAAATCGGACTGAAGAACACTGAAGCTTTCTTT.

CDR3 sequence reads: CASSSTGTGQPQHF. CDR3 coding DNA: TGCGCCAGCAGCTCGACAGGGACCGGTCAGCCCCAGCATTTT. The rearrangement links TRBV5-1 to TRBJ1-5; TRBD1 matches at 7 bases. V was clipped by 3 bases and J by 6 bases; unmatched bases: 6. This CDR3 has 14 amino acids. Germline V CDR1 and CDR2: SGHRS, YFSETQ.

The chain combines TRBV4-1 with TRBJ1-5, with unresolved D. V lost 1 base and J lost 5, with 9 bases in between. The CDR3 has 14 residues. Germline V gives CDR1 MGHRA, CDR2 YSYEKL. CDR3 coding DNA: TGCGCCAGCAGCCAAGCGGTCGTCGATCAGCCCCAGCATTTT. Translation: CASSQAVVDQPQHF.

The J gene is TRBJ1-1, the V gene TRBV6-1; tentative D call: TRBD1 (6 bases). The CDR3 totals 15 residues. CDR1 and CDR2 from the germline V gene are MNHNS and SASEGT. Trimming left V 7 bases short and J 7 bases short, with 22 bases between. In DNA, the CDR3 is TGTGCCAGCAATGATCATTCCGGGGGGCGCGATGAAGCTTTCTTT. As protein: CASNDHSGGRDEAFF.

V and J are TRBV6-1 and TRBJ1-1; D gene uncertain. Looked up from germline, CDR1 is MNHNS and CDR2 is SASEGT. The CDR3 loop spans 12 amino acids. V was clipped by 11 bases and J by 3 bases, with 13 bases between them. CDR3 region: CALGGLDTEAFF. As DNA, the CDR3 is TGTGCCCTCGGAGGGCTGGACACTGAAGCTTTCTTT.

The chain carries TRBV9 and TRBJ2-4; weak D call: TRBD2 (7 bases). The CDR3 contains 12 residues. CDR1 and CDR2 from the germline V gene are SGDLS and YYNGEE. V lost 4 bases and J lost 8, with 10 bases in between. The CDR3 nucleotides are TGTGCCAGCAGCCTAGGGGGGGACATTCAGTACTTC. As protein: CASSLGGDIQYF.

The J gene is TRBJ2-7, the V gene TRBV28; D call uncertain. V was trimmed by 8 bases and J by 3 bases, leaving 8 bases between them. This CDR3 is built from 11 residues. The germline gives CDR1 MDHEN, CDR2 SYDVKM. The CDR3 DNA reads TGTGCCAGCGTGTCAAACTACGAGCAGTACTTC. Translation: CASVSNYEQYF. Variable domain in full (rest from reference TRBV28 and TRBJ2-7): DVKVTQSSRYLVKRTGEKVFLECVQDMDHENMFWYRQDPGLGLRLIYFSYDVKMKEKGDIPEGYSVSREKKERFSLILESASTNQTSMYLCASVSNYEQYFGPGTRLTVT.

J is TRBJ2-7 and V is TRBV5-1; 12 bases fit TRBD2. CDR1 and CDR2 from the germline V gene are SGHRS and YFSETQ. This CDR3 has 14 amino acids. V lost 4 bases and J lost 4; bases outside the gene matches: 3. As DNA, the CDR3 is TGCGCCAGCAGCGTGACTAGCGGGAGTTACGAGCAGTACTTC. It yields the protein CASSVTSGSYEQYF.

This sequence joins TRBV27 and TRBJ1-1; D perhaps matches TRBD1 (5 bases). The CDR3 spans 13 residues. Germline assignment: CDR1 MNHEY and CDR2 SMNVEV (reference sequence). V lost 6 bases to trimming and J lost 4 bases, with 12 bases between them. As DNA, the CDR3 is TGTGCCAGCAGGGTGGGGGGGGGCACTGAAGCTTTCTTT. This translates into CASRVGGGTEAFF.

The chain has TRBV4-2 and TRBJ1-4; TRBD1 matches at 11 bases. V lost 0 bases and J lost 8; bases outside the gene matches: 5. This CDR3 spans 16 amino acids. CDR1 and CDR2 from the germline V gene are LGHNA and YNFKEQ. CDR3 residues: CASSQEAGTGGEKLFF. The CDR3 bases are TGTGCCAGCAGCCAAGAGGCCGGGACAGGGGGAGAAAAACTGTTTTTT.

The chain links TRBV19 to TRBJ1-3; D ambiguous. V was shortened by 8 bases and J by 5 bases, with 7 bases between the two germline ends. Germline V gene data show CDR1 as LNHDA and CDR2 as SQIVND (reference sequence). The CDR3 covers 11 residues. The CDR3 region has the DNA TGTGCCAGTCAATCTAGAAACACCATATATTTT. Translated: CASQSRNTIYF. Based on the CDR3 plus reference TRBV19 and TRBJ1-3, the full variable domain is DGGITQSPKYLFRKEGQNVTLSCEQNLNHDAMYWYRQDPGQGLRLIYYSQIVNDFQKGDIAEGYSVSREKKESFPLTVTSAQKNPTAFYLCASQSRNTIYFGEGSWLTVV.

This chain connects TRBV7-2 to TRBJ1-2; 10 bases agree with TRBD1. Looked up from germline, CDR1 is SGHTA and CDR2 is FQGNSA. Trimming at V came to 5 bases and at J to 5 bases, leaving 5 bases not matched to a gene. This CDR3 has 14 amino acids. In DNA, the CDR3 is TGTGCCAGCAGCCCAGACAGGGGGCAGTATGGCTACACCTTC. Translated, it gives CASSPDRGQYGYTF.

This chain joins TRBV7-2 and TRBJ1-1; 9 nucleotides agree with TRBD1. Germline-derived CDR1 and CDR2 are SGHTA and FQGNSA. Trimming at V came to 1 base and at J to 3 bases, leaving 3 bases not matched to a gene. This CDR3 region has 15 residues. DNA for the CDR3: TGTGCCAGCAGCTTAGTCGGGACAGGGTACACTGAAGCTTTCTTT. Translating gives CASSLVGTGYTEAFF.

The V gene is TRBV6-1, the J gene TRBJ2-3; 11 bases map to TRBD1. Germline-derived CDR1 and CDR2 are MNHNS and SASEGT. The CDR3 length is 18 residues. The J segment lost 3 bases and the V segment lost 1 base, leaving 9 bases of the junction unmatched. The DNA of the CDR3 is TGTGCCAGCAGTGAAGGGGACAGGGGGGGCACCCTAACAGATACGCAGTATTTT. Its translation: CASSEGDRGGTLTDTQYF.

The chain has TRBV6-1 and TRBJ2-5; TRBD2 matches at 8 bases. The CDR3 length is 13 residues. The V and J ends lost 5 bases and 11 bases, in that order; junction bases with no gene match: 10. CDR1 MNHNS and CDR2 SASEGT come from the germline V gene. CDR3 region: CASSPHRGGNQYF. The CDR3 DNA reads TGTGCCAGCAGTCCGCACCGGGGGGGTAATCAGTACTTC.

This chain uses TRBV10-2 with TRBJ2-5; weak D call: TRBD2 (5 bases). The CDR3 extends over 16 amino acids. Germline assignment: CDR1 WSHSY and CDR2 SAAADI. Trimming pared 5 bases from V and 3 bases from J, leaving 19 bases between. CDR3 sequence (DNA): TGCGCCAGCAGTCTCACTAGTCTTGCCTCCAAAGAGACCCAGTACTTC. Protein: CASSLTSLASKETQYF.

The chain employs TRBV5-4 and TRBJ2-3; no clear D gene. Germline-derived CDR1 and CDR2 are SGHNT and YYREEE (reference sequence). The germline V and J ends were trimmed by 3 bases and 2 bases, with 16 bases remaining between them. The CDR3 covers 16 residues. The CDR3 DNA reads TGTGCCAGCAGCTCATTGTGGGCCTTCCCCACAGATACGCAGTATTTT. This codes for CASSSLWAFPTDTQYF.